This entry features one TCR beta chain sequence. Here immunoSEQ multiplex PCR was the method, and the copy in TCRdb shows in-frame clones only, minus some. In the table there are tens of thousands of clones, about 90% of which are singletons. The data are from a study of control samples from healthy donors and cancer patients. Trimming took 1 base from V and 9 from J; bases not matched to a gene: 1. Germline values: CDR1 SEHNR, CDR2 FQNEAQ (reference sequence). This CDR3 is built from 14 residues. V gene TRBV7-9 combines with J gene TRBJ1-6; TRBD1 aligns across 9 bases. Input material: PBMCs. This clonotype was sampled from a woman aged 60-75 years with head and neck cancer. CDR3 coding DNA: TGTGCCAGCAGCTTAGGGACAGGGGTTTCACCCCTCCACTTT. It translates to CASSLGTGVSPLHF.